This paragraph reports one T cell receptor beta chain. Its antigen is as yet unknown. Using quantitative 5'-RACE with molecular barcodes, the authors made TCR beta libraries. TCRdb analysed the 5' RACE reads with MiXCR anew, one entry per CDR3 protein. The table includes hundreds of thousands of distinct CDR3 sequences, roughly 12% detected once. The data were taken from a study of CD8 T cells in ankylosing spondylitis. The study, taken as a whole, reports: The authors reported significant enrichment of disease-linked clones in matched ankylosing spondylitis synovial fluid. In the blood and synovial fluid of reactive arthritis, some motif variants had been previously reported. Clones that were linked to disease were CD8+ and were relatively rare in peripheral blood. What appeared characteristic of ankylosing spondylitis blood was a TCR beta motif of about eight highly homologous variants.

V was pared by 4 bases and J by 5 bases, with 11 bases between. This CDR3 contains 13 residues. Germline V lookup: CDR1 LNHDA, CDR2 SQIVND (reference sequence). This TCR came from a male donor with ankylosing spondylitis. Input material: blood, either unsorted or a sorted T cell fraction (not recorded which). The rearrangement uses TRBV19 and TRBJ1-1; D is unresolved. The CDR3 nucleotides are TGTGCCAGTAGTACGATTAGAGGAACTGAAGCTTTCTTT. It is translated as CASSTIRGTEAFF.